This TCR beta chain was sequenced during a study of T-cell reconstitution after alpha-beta-depleted transplantation in children listed by TCRdb under 2016. Context from the whole study: Using TCR repertoire profiling, the study quantitatively followed how T-cell immune reconstitution unfolded in children after TCRalphabeta/CD19-depleted allogeneic hematopoietic cell transplantation.

What the treatment or condition label conveys for this sample: allogeneic hematopoietic cell transplantation with graft depleted of TCRalphabeta T cells and CD19 B cells. TCRalphabeta/CD19-depleted allogeneic hematopoietic cell grafts were given to the transplant recipients, all of whom were children. To prepare the library, PCR was applied. The sequencer listed for this sample is Illumina HiSeq 2500. TCR libraries were prepared with molecular barcoding, using unique molecular identifiers to normalize TCRbeta repertoire quantification. TCRdb reworked the public reads: Q25 trimming with fastp, MiXCR clone assembly, productive beta chains retained. CDR3 protein sequences are deduplicated, and each keeps its most common genes and DNA. This sample gives hundreds of thousands of distinct CDR3 sequences in total; over 10% of them show up just once. Of the sample, approximately 2% falls within the top ten clones.

The CDR1 and CDR2 encoded by the germline V gene are MNHNS and SASEGT. Including cysteine and phenylalanine, the CDR3 has 16 amino acids. The DNA shown is the 48-base CDR3, in frame from base 1. Trimming removed 5 bases from V and 6 bases from J; the gene matches leave 13 bases unexplained. The research as a whole found: Over the following months the frequencies of hyperexpanded clones went down, and after one year T-cell counts and TCRbeta diversity were mostly credited to newly produced T cells. Apparently early alphabetaT-cell count recovery about two months after transplant reportedly relied on only several hundred rapidly expanded clones derived from non-depleted graft cells. In some patients, the high TCRbeta diversity seen at day 60 was put down to recipient T cells and intrathymic progenitors that had survived conditioning.

A few counts support this clonotype. This receptor's antigen is unknown. Base qualities are not provided; no much larger clone lies one nucleotide away. The specimen was PBMCs, mostly from graft donor cells, collected 360 days after TCRalphabeta/CD19-depleted stem cell transplant. The V and J segments used are TRBV6-1 and TRBJ1-5, and 7 junctional nucleotides match TRBD1. This clonotype was obtained from a male patient aged 10 to 17 who had a stem cell transplant for acute myeloid leukemia, so the T cells may come from the graft donor. CDR3 loop: CASSQSQGDSGQPQHF. The DNA is as follows: TGTGCCAGCAGTCAGTCTCAGGGGGATTCGGGTCAGCCCCAGCATTTT.